This TCR beta chain was retrieved from a study of PD-1 blockade in classical Hodgkin lymphoma. Every patient experienced relapse after autologous stem cell transplantation, and brentuximab vedotin exposure varied. Note on this clone: Its specificity is not known.

Profiled with immunoSEQ multiplex PCR; TCRdb holds only in-frame clones, not every one. The repertoire includes a few thousand clones, 71% of them detected once, and 45% to 60% sits in the top ten. The study's findings and limits: CD4+ TCR diversity rose significantly by C4D1, and CD8+ TCR diversity did not. Diversity similar to that of newly diagnosed patients was seen at baseline in complete responders.

This receptor was taken from a human donor with classical Hodgkin lymphoma. The sequences come from peripheral blood mononuclear cells (PBMCs), collected at baseline.

The CDR3 loop reads CASSPSGTYGYTF. The CDR3, as DNA: TGTGCCAGCAGTCCCTCGGGGACTTATGGCTACACCTTC. V is TRBV27 and J is TRBJ1-2; D is possibly TRBD1 (5 bases). CDR1 is MNHEY and CDR2 is SMNVEV in the germline V gene (reference sequence). Trimming stripped 5 bases from V and 5 bases from J, with 12 bases between. The CDR3 extends over 13 amino acids.